The 12 T cell receptor beta chains presented below share a single source sample, sequenced in a study of identical twins. TCRdb used MiXCR to reprocess the 5' RACE reads, holding one entry per CDR3 protein. The repertoire holds roughly 500,000 distinct CDR3 sequences, 22% seen once, with about 0.99% in the top ten. The data also belong to a second study, concerning T cells expressing NK-cell markers.

Sequencing was performed on CD4+ T cells sorted from blood. These receptor sequences come from a woman younger than 30 in good health.

The rearrangement links TRBV12-3 or TRBV12-4 to TRBJ2-3; D is possibly TRBD2 (5 bases). V lost 2 bases and J lost 2, with 14 bases in between. The CDR3 has 16 residues. CDR3 nucleotide sequence: TGTGCCAGCAGTTTAAGTCTAGCTGGGGTCACAGATACGCAGTATTTT. It yields the protein CASSLSLAGVTDTQYF.

The V and J genes are TRBV29-1 and TRBJ1-4; 7 nucleotides agree with TRBD1. CDR1 SQVTM and CDR2 ANQGSEA come from the germline V gene. The trim removed 8 bases at V and 3 bases at J, leaving 6 bases unmatched. This CDR3 has 13 amino acids. As DNA, the CDR3 is TGCAGCATTGGACAGGCCGCTAATGAAAAACTGTTTTTT. Protein sequence: CSIGQAANEKLFF.

This rearrangement joins TRBV25-1 to TRBJ2-1, with D perhaps TRBD1 (5 bases). From germline, CDR1 is MGHDK and CDR2 SYGVNS. CDR3 size: 18 residues. Trimming cost V 4 bases and J 10 bases, with 29 bases left between them. CDR3 in DNA: TGTGCCAGCAGTGGGCCTGTCAACACCCAACCTACAGGTTCGGAGCAGTTCTTC. Amino acids: CASSGPVNTQPTGSEQFF.

This clonotype came up a few times. The V gene is TRBV6-6, the J gene TRBJ2-3; the match to TRBD2 covers 9 bases. This CDR3 is 13 amino acids long. Per the germline V gene, CDR1 is MNHNY and CDR2 is SVGAGI (reference sequence). Losses at the gene ends were 7 bases for V and 3 bases for J; bases not matched to a gene: 2. The CDR3: CASMAGGTDTQYF. CDR3 DNA sequence: TGTGCCAGCATGGCGGGGGGGACAGATACGCAGTATTTT.

The V gene is TRBV6-5, the J gene TRBJ2-5; TRBD2 aligns across 8 bases. The germline V gene encodes CDR1 MNHEY and CDR2 SVGAGI. The V gene end was trimmed by 3 bases and the J gene end by 4 bases; junction bases not matched to a gene: 10. CDR3 length equals 16 residues. The DNA of the CDR3 is TGTGCCAGCAGTTATGCGGGTCGGGGGGGGCGAGAGACCCAGTACTTC. Its translation: CASSYAGRGGRETQYF.

This clonotype has only a few counts. The chain carries TRBV20-1 and TRBJ1-1, with a possible D match to TRBD1 (5 bases). The CDR3 contains 11 residues. Trimming removed 5 bases from V and 11 bases from J, with 15 bases in between. Per germline, CDR1 DFQATT and CDR2 SNEGSKA (reference sequence). CDR3 coding DNA: TGCAGTGCTCAACCAGGGCTTGGGGCTTTCTTT. It is translated as CSAQPGLGAFF.

The rearrangement uses TRBV7-2 and TRBJ2-5; the D gene is possibly TRBD1 (6 bases). The V gene lost 2 bases and the J gene lost 5 bases, with 18 bases spanning the gap. The CDR3 covers 16 residues. Germline lookup yields CDR1 SGHTA and CDR2 FQGNSA. CDR3 in amino acids: CASSLQGFWGTETQYF. CDR3 DNA sequence: TGTGCCAGCAGCTTACAGGGGTTCTGGGGTACGGAGACCCAGTACTTC. The complete variable domain, with remaining parts taken from reference TRBV7-2 and TRBJ2-5, reads GAGVSQSPSNKVTEKGKDVELRCDPISGHTALYWYRQSLGQGLEFLIYFQGNSAPDKSGLPSDRFSAERTGGSVSTLTIQRTQQEDSAVYLCASSLQGFWGTETQYFGPGTRLLVL.

On this clonotype itself: A junction end diverges from the germline sequence, so it may reflect a read error. The chain uses TRBV4-3 and TRBJ1-1, with 7 bases that match TRBD1. CDR1 is LGHNA and CDR2 is YSLEER in the germline V gene. This CDR3 has 15 residues. DNA of the CDR3: TGCGCCAGCAGCCAGACGGGACAGATGGGGACTGTAGCTTTCTTT. This codes for CASSQTGQMGTVAFF.

This clonotype was recorded a few times. The chain carries TRBV7-2 and TRBJ2-1; 7 nucleotides agree with TRBD2. The CDR3 runs to 13 residues. After removal of 4 bases from V and 3 bases from J, the junction contained 0 bases not matched to a gene. Per the germline V gene, CDR1 is SGHTA and CDR2 is FQGNSA. CDR3 loop: CASSWTSYNEQFF. The DNA of the CDR3 is TGTGCCAGCAGCTGGACTAGCTACAATGAGCAGTTCTTC. Variable domain in full (rest from reference TRBV7-2 and TRBJ2-1): GAGVSQSPSNKVTEKGKDVELRCDPISGHTALYWYRQSLGQGLEFLIYFQGNSAPDKSGLPSDRFSAERTGGSVSTLTIQRTQQEDSAVYLCASSWTSYNEQFFGPGTRLTVL.

The sample holds many counts of this clonotype. The chain combines TRBV12-3 or TRBV12-4 with TRBJ2-5; D ambiguous. This CDR3 spans 14 amino acids. Trimming pared 2 bases from V and 2 bases from J, leaving 9 bases between. This CDR3 is CASSLLSRQETQYF. The DNA for the CDR3 is TGTGCCAGCAGTTTATTGTCCAGGCAAGAGACCCAGTACTTC.

This clonotype was seen a handful of times. The chain employs TRBV5-1 and TRBJ2-5; either TRBD1 or TRBD2 may supply D (7 bases each). Looked up from germline, CDR1 is SGHRS and CDR2 is YFSETQ. This CDR3 is built from 15 residues. V lost 4 bases and J 2 bases, leaving 15 bases between the germline ends. CDR3 amino acids: CASSGGGQKQETQYF. DNA for the CDR3: TGCGCCAGCAGCGGCGGGGGACAGAAACAAGAGACCCAGTACTTC.

The rearrangement uses TRBV10-1 and TRBJ2-1; D might be TRBD2 (6 bases). Trimming took off 9 bases at V and 7 bases at J, with 16 bases between the two ends. Per the germline V gene, CDR1 is WNHNN and CDR2 is SYGVQD (reference sequence). CDR3 length equals 13 residues. The CDR3 is CASSPERANEQFF. CDR3 DNA sequence: TGCGCCAGTTCCCCCGAGCGGGCGAATGAGCAGTTCTTC.